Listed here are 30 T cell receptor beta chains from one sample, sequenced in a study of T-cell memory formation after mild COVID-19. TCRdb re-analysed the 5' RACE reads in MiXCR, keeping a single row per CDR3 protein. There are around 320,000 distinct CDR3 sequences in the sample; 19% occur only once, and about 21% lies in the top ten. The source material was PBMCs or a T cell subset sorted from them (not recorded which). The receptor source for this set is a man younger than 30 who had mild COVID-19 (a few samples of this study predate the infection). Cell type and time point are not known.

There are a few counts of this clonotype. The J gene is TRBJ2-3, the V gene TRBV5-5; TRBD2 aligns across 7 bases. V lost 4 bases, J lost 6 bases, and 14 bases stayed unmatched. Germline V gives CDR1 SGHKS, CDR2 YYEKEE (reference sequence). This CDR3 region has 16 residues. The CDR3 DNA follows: TGTGCCAGCAGCCTGACCCGGGACTACCTTTACGATACGCAGTATTTT. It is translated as CASSLTRDYLYDTQYF.

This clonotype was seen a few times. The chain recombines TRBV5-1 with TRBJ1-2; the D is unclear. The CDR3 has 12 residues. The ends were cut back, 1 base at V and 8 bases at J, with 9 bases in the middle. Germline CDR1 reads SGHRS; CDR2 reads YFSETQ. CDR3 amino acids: CASSLQVGGYTF. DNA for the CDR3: TGCGCCAGCAGCTTGCAGGTGGGAGGCTACACCTTC.

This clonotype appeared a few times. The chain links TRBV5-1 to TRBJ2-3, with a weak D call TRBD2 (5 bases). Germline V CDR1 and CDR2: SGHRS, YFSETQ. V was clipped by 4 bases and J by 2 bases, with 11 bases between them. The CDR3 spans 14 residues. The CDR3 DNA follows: TGCGCCAGCAGCCCCCGGGATTACACAGATACGCAGTATTTT. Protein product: CASSPRDYTDTQYF.

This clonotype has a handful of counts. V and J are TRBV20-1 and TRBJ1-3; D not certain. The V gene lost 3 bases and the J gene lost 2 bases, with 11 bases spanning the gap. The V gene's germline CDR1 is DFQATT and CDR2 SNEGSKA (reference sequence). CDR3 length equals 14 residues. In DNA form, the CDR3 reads TGCAGTGCTAGTCGCCGGGCTCCTGGAAACACCATATATTTT. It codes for CSASRRAPGNTIYF.

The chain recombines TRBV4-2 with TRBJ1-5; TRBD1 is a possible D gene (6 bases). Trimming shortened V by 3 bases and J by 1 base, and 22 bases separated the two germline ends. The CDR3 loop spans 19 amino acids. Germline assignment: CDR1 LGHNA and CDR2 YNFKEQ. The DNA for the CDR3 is TGTGCCAGCAGCCAGTTAACCCAAGGGGGGGGCTTAAGCAATCAGCCCCAGCATTTT. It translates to CASSQLTQGGGLSNQPQHF.

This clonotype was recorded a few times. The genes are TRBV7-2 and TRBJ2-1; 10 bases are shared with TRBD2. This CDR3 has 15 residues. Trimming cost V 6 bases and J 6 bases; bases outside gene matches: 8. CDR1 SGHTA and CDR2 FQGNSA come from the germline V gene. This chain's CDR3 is CASRPRLAGLNEQFF. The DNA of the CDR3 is TGTGCCAGCAGACCGCGACTAGCGGGTCTCAATGAGCAGTTCTTC.

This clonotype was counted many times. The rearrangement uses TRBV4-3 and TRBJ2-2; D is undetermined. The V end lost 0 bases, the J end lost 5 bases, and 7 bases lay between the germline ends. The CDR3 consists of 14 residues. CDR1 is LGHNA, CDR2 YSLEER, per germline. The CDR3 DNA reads TGCGCCAGCAGCCAAGATGGGGATACCGGGGAGCTGTTTTTT. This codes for CASSQDGDTGELFF.

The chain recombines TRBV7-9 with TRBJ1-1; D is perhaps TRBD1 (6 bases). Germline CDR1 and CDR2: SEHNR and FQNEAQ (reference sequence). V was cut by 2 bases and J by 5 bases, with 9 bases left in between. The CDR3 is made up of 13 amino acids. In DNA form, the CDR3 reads TGTGCCAGCAGCTTAAAGGGGGAGACTGAAGCTTTCTTT. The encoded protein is CASSLKGETEAFF.

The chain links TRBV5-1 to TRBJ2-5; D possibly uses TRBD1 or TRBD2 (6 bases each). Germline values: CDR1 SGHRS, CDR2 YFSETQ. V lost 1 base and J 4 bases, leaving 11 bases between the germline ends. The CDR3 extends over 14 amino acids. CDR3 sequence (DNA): TGCGCCAGCAGCTTGTTTTCGGGGGCAGAGACCCAGTACTTC. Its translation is CASSLFSGAETQYF.

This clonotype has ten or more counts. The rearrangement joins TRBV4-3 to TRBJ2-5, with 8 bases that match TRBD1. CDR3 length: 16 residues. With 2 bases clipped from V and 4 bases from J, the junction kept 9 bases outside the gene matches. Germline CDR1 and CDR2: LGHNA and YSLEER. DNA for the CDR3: TGCGCCAGCAGCCAATATCGACAGGGGCTAGGAGAGACCCAGTACTTC. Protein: CASSQYRQGLGETQYF.

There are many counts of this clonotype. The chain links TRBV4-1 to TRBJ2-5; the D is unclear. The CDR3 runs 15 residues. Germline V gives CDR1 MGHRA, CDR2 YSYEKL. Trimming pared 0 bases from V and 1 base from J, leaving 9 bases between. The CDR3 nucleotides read TGCGCCAGCAGCCAAGATTACAACAGCCAAGAGACCCAGTACTTC. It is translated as CASSQDYNSQETQYF.

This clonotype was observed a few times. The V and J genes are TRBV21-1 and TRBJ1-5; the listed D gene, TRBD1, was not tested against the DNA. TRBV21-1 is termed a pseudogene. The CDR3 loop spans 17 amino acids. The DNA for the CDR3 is TGTGCCAGCAGCATTTCCCCGTCCGGGGTTAGCAATCAGCCCCAGCATTTT. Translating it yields CASSISPSGVSNQPQHF.

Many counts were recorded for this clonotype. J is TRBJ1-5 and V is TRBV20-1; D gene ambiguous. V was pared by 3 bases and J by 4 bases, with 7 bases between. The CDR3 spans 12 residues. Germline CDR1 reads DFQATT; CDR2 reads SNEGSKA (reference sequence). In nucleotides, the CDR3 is TGCAGTGCTAGCTCCGGGAATCAGCCCCAGCATTTT. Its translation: CSASSGNQPQHF.

The CDR3 sequence is CAWRIQGNEQFF. The CDR3 coding sequence is TGTGCCTGGAGGATCCAGGGTAATGAGCAGTTCTTC. J is TRBJ2-1 and V is TRBV30; D perhaps matches TRBD1 (5 bases). The CDR3 loop spans 12 amino acids. V gave up 3 bases and J gave up 7 bases, with 10 bases separating them. Germline V gene lookup returns CDR1 GTSNPN and CDR2 SVGIG (reference sequence).

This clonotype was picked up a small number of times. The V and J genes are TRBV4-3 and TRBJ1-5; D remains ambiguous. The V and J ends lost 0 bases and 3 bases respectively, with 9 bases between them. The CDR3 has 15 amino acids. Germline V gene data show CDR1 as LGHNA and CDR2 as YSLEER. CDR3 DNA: TGCGCCAGCAGCCAAGATCCCACGATCAATCAGCCCCAGCATTTT. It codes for CASSQDPTINQPQHF.

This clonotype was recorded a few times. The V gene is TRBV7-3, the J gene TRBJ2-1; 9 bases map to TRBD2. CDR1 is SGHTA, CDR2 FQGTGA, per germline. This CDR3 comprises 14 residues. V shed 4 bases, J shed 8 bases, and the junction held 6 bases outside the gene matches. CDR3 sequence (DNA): TGTGCCAGCAGCTCTCGCGGGGGGGCCGATGAGCAGTTCTTC. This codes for CASSSRGGADEQFF.

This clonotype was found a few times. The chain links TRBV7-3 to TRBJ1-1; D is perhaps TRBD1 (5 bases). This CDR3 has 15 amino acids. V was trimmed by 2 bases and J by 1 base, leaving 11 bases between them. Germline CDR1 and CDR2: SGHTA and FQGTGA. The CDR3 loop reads CASSLAGGENTEAFF. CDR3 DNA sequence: TGTGCCAGCAGCTTAGCGGGGGGAGAGAACACTGAAGCTTTCTTT.

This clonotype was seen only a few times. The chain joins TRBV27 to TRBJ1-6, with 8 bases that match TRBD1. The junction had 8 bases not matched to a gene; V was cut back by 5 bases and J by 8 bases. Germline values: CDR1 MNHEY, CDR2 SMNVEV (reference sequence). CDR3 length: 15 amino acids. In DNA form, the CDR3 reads TGTGCCAGCAGTAGAGGAGGCAGGGGGCATTCACCCCTCCACTTT. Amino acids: CASSRGGRGHSPLHF.

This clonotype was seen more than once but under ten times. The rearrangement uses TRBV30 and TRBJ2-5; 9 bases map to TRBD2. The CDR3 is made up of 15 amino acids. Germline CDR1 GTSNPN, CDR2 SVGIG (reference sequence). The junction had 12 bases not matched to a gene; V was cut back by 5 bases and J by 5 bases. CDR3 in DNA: TGTGCCTGGGGCTTAGGACTAGCGAGACAGGAGACCCAGTACTTC. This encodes CAWGLGLARQETQYF.

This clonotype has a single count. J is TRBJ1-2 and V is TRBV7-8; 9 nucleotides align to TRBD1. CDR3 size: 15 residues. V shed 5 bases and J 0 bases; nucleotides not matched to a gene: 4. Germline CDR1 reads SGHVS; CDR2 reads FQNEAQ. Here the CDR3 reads CASSPRDRANYGYTF. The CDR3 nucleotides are TGTGCCAGCAGCCCCCGGGACAGGGCTAACTATGGCTACACCTTC.

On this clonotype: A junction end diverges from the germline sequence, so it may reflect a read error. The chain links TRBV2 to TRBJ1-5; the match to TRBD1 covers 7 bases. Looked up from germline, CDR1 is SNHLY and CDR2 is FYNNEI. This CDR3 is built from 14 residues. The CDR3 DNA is TGTGCCAGCAGTGAATTCGGAAGGGCGGACAGGCCCCTTTTT. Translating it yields CASSEFGRADRPLF.

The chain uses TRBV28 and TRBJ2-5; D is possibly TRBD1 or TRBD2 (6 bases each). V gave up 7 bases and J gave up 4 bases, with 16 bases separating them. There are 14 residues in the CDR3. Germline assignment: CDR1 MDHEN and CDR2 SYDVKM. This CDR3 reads CASTPWGARETQYF. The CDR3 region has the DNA TGTGCCAGCACCCCGTGGGGGGCCCGAGAGACCCAGTACTTC.

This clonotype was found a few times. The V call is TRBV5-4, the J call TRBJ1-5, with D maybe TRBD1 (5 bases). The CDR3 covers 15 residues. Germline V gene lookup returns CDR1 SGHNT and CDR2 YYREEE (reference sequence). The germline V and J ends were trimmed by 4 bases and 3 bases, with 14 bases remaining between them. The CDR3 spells CASSMGGSSNQPQHF. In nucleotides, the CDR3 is TGTGCCAGCAGCATGGGGGGTTCTTCCAATCAGCCCCAGCATTTT.

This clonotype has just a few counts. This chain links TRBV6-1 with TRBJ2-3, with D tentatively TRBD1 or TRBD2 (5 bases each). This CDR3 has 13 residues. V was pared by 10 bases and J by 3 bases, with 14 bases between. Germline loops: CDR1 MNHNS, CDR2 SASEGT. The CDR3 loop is CAIRDLRTDTQYF. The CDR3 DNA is TGTGCCATCCGGGACCTGAGGACAGATACGCAGTATTTT.

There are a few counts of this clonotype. DNA for the CDR3: TGTGCCAGCAGTGACTCCCCAGGGGGCAATGAGCAGTTCTTC. It yields the protein CASSDSPGGNEQFF. The genes are TRBV6-4 and TRBJ2-1; 7 bases align to TRBD1. J gave up 6 bases and V 0 bases, and 2 bases lay outside the gene matches. The CDR3 is made up of 14 amino acids. The germline V gene encodes CDR1 MRHNA and CDR2 SNTAGT.

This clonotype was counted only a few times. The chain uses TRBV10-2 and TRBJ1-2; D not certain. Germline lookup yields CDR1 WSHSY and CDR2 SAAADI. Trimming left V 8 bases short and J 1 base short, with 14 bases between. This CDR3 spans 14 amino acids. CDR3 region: CASSSPGVNYGYTF. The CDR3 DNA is TGCGCCAGCTCTTCTCCCGGGGTTAACTATGGCTACACCTTC.

CDR3 loop: CASSLVGDGPENIQYF. CDR3 nucleotide sequence: TGTGCCAGCAGCTTGGTGGGGGATGGGCCAGAAAACATTCAGTACTTC. The chain combines TRBV5-5 with TRBJ2-4; the D call may be TRBD1 or TRBD2 (5 bases each). The V gene's germline CDR1 is SGHKS and CDR2 YYEKEE (reference sequence). V lost 0 bases and J 5 bases, leaving 15 bases between the germline ends. CDR3 length equals 16 residues.

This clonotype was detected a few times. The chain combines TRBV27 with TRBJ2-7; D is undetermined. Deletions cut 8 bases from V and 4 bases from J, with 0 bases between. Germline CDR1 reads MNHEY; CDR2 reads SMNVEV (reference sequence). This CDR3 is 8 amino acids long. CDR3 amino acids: CASYEQYV. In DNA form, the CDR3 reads TGTGCCAGCTACGAGCAGTACGTC.

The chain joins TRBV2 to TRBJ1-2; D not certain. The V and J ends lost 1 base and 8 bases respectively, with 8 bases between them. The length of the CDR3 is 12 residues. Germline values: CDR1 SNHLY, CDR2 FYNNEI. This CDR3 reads CASSEGMEGYTF. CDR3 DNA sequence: TGTGCCAGCAGTGAAGGGATGGAGGGCTACACCTTC. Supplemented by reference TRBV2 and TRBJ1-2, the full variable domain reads EPEVTQTPSHQVTQMGQEVILRCVPISNHLYFYWYRQILGQKVEFLVSFYNNEISEKSEIFDDQFSVERPDGSNFTLKIRSTKLEDSAMYFCASSEGMEGYTFGSGTRLTVV.

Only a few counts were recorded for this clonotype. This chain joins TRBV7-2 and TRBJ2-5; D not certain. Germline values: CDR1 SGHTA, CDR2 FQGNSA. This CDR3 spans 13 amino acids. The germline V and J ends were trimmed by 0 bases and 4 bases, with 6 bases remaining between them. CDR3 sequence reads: CASSLAVGETQYF. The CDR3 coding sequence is TGTGCCAGCAGCTTAGCAGTGGGAGAGACCCAGTACTTC.